What follows are 21 T cell receptor beta chains derived from one specimen sequenced in a study of CD8 T cells in Susac syndrome. Random hexamers were used to reverse transcribe the RNA input (roughly 0.5 to 1 ug). One entry per CDR3 protein, called by TCRdb with MiXCR from the immunoSEQ multiplex PCR reads. The sample has just over 150,000 distinct CDR3 sequences; around 96% are singletons. The material sequenced was CD8+ T cells from PBMCs. The receptors stem from a human donor with multiple sclerosis.

This clonotype was seen only once. V and J are TRBV11-1 and TRBJ2-7; 7 nucleotides line up with TRBD2. This CDR3 comprises 23 residues. The germline V gene has CDR1 SGHAT and CDR2 FQDESV (reference sequence). After removal of 4 bases from V and 5 bases from J, the junction contained 35 bases not matched to a gene. CDR3 DNA sequence: TGTGCCAGCAGCTCCAACTCCCGGGTCGGAGCCGGCCGCAGGTCCCCGGGAGGAGACGAGCAGTACTTC. It specifies CASSSNSRVGAGRRSPGGDEQYF.

The rearrangement uses TRBV5-1 and TRBJ2-3; the D gene is possibly TRBD2 (6 bases). Germline V lookup: CDR1 SGHRS, CDR2 YFSETQ. The CDR3 runs 17 residues. V dropped 7 bases and J dropped 2 bases, with 23 bases sitting between them. CDR3 DNA sequence: TGCGCCAGCCGGCGGCCAAAGGAGGTAGCGGTCACAGATACGCAGTATTTT. Protein product: CASRRPKEVAVTDTQYF.

The V and J genes are TRBV15 and TRBJ2-1, with TRBD1 identical over 12 bases. The CDR3 spans 16 residues. Germline loops: CDR1 LNHNV, CDR2 YYDKDF (reference sequence). The trim removed 3 bases at V and 12 bases at J, leaving 12 bases unmatched. The CDR3 DNA reads TGTGCCACCAGCAGCATACCGGGACAGGGGGCTCTGGGGCAGTTCTTC. This gives the protein CATSSIPGQGALGQFF.

The rearrangement joins TRBV2 to TRBJ1-6, with 10 bases that match TRBD1. This CDR3 has 17 residues. Germline CDR1 reads SNHLY; CDR2 reads FYNNEI. V gave up 9 bases and J gave up 0 bases; unmatched junction bases: 8. The CDR3 nucleotides are TGTGCCAGACGCCGGGACAGGGGTGGCTCCTATAATTCACCCCTCCACTTT. Translating it yields CARRRDRGGSYNSPLHF. Combining the CDR3 with reference TRBV2 and TRBJ1-6 gives the whole variable domain EPEVTQTPSHQVTQMGQEVILRCVPISNHLYFYWYRQILGQKVEFLVSFYNNEISEKSEIFDDQFSVERPDGSNFTLKIRSTKLEDSAMYFCARRRDRGGSYNSPLHFGNGTRLTVT.

J is TRBJ2-1 and V is TRBV13, with a tentative D call TRBD2 (7 bases). Per the germline V gene, CDR1 is PRHDT and CDR2 is FYEKMQ (reference sequence). Trimming shortened V by 4 bases and J by 6 bases, and 16 bases separated the two germline ends. The CDR3 length is 15 residues. The CDR3 sequence: CASSSPRGGANEQFF. In DNA form, the CDR3 reads TGTGCCAGCAGCTCCCCCCGTGGGGGGGCCAATGAGCAGTTCTTC.

As for this clonotype: Without the conserved terminal phenylalanine or tryptophan, this CDR3 likely stems from a read error. The chain couples TRBV5-1 to TRBJ2-7, with TRBD1 matching 7 bases. This CDR3 spans 17 amino acids. Germline V gene sequence: CDR1 SGHRS, CDR2 YFSETQ. After removal of 2 bases from V and 0 bases from J, the junction contained 11 bases not matched to a gene. In DNA, the CDR3 is TGCGCCAGCAGCTTCGGACTGACAGGGTTGGGCTCCTACGAGCAGTACCTC. Translation gives CASSFGLTGLGSYEQYL.

In DNA, the CDR3 is TGTGCCAGCATGACTAACTATGGCTACACCTTC. This translates into CASMTNYGYTF. The chain employs TRBV6-2 or TRBV6-3 and TRBJ1-2; D not certain. Germline V gives CDR1 MNHEY, CDR2 SVGEGT. The CDR3 totals 11 residues. Trimming left V 7 bases short and J 0 bases short, with 3 bases between.

The CDR3, as DNA: TGTGCCAGTAGTATCTCCCCGGGACAGGGTAGCGACGAGCAGTACTTC. As protein: CASSISPGQGSDEQYF. The V and J genes are TRBV19 and TRBJ2-7; 9 bases align to TRBD1. This CDR3 is built from 16 residues. Per the germline V gene, CDR1 is LNHDA and CDR2 is SQIVND (reference sequence). Trimming took 3 bases from V and 5 from J; bases not matched to a gene: 11.

This clonotype was detected only once. The V and J genes are TRBV27 and TRBJ2-7; maybe TRBD2 (5 bases). Trimming took 3 bases from V and 4 from J, leaving 13 bases between them. Germline CDR1 MNHEY, CDR2 SMNVEV (reference sequence). The CDR3 runs to 14 residues. In DNA, the CDR3 is TGTGCCAGCAGTTTGAAAGCGGAGATTTACGAGCAGTACTTC. This sequence encodes CASSLKAEIYEQYF.

This clonotype came up once. The chain has TRBV20-1 and TRBJ2-7; TRBD1 matches at 9 bases. The CDR3 runs 13 residues. The germline CDR1 and CDR2 sequences are DFQATT and SNEGSKA (reference sequence). Losses at the gene ends were 0 bases for V and 6 bases for J; bases not matched to a gene: 3. The CDR3: CSAREQGATEQYF. In DNA form, the CDR3 reads TGCAGTGCTAGAGAACAGGGGGCGACCGAGCAGTACTTC.

V usage is TRBV7-9 and J usage is TRBJ1-2; D is possibly TRBD1 (5 bases). The V and J ends lost 4 bases and 7 bases respectively, with 10 bases between them. CDR3 size: 12 residues. The germline gives CDR1 SEHNR, CDR2 FQNEAQ (reference sequence). CDR3 region: CASSWGEGGYTF. The CDR3 DNA sequence: TGTGCCAGCAGCTGGGGGGAGGGTGGCTACACCTTC.

This chain joins TRBV9 and TRBJ1-1; D is unclear. The CDR3 runs to 14 residues. Germline lookup yields CDR1 SGDLS and CDR2 YYNGEE. V was shortened by 0 bases and J by 1 base, with 7 bases between the two germline ends. The CDR3 DNA reads as TGTGCCAGCAGCGTAGAGGGTCAGAACACTGAAGCTTTCTTT. Protein: CASSVEGQNTEAFF. Filled out from reference TRBV9 and TRBJ1-1, the complete variable domain reads DSGVTQTPKHLITATGQRVTLRCSPRSGDLSVYWYQQSLDQGLQFLIQYYNGEERAKGNILERFSAQQFPDLHSELNLSSLELGDSALYFCASSVEGQNTEAFFGQGTRLTVV.

The CDR3 here is CASSDRGNGYTF. CDR3 DNA sequence: TGTGCCAGCAGTGACAGGGGAAATGGCTACACCTTC. This chain uses TRBV6-4 with TRBJ1-2; possible D gene TRBD1, 5 bases. CDR3 size: 12 residues. Trimming cost V 2 bases and J 6 bases, with 7 bases left between them. Germline V gene sequence: CDR1 MRHNA, CDR2 SNTAGT.

The chain combines TRBV19 with TRBJ2-1, with 13 bases that match TRBD2. CDR3 length: 17 residues. CDR1 is LNHDA and CDR2 is SQIVND in the germline V gene (reference sequence). J lost 9 bases, V lost 3 bases, and 11 bases had no gene match. The CDR3 nucleotides are TGTGCCAGTAGTATCCTGACTAGCGGGGGGTTTACGGGTGAGCAGTTCTTC. Encoded protein: CASSILTSGGFTGEQFF.

This sequence joins TRBV7-3 and TRBJ2-2; TRBD1 is a possible D gene (6 bases). The V and J ends lost 2 bases and 3 bases respectively, with 13 bases between them. The germline V gene encodes CDR1 SGHTA and CDR2 FQGTGA. This CDR3 region has 16 residues. CDR3 in amino acids: CASSLPRGSDTGELFF. The CDR3 DNA reads as TGTGCCAGCAGCTTACCCAGGGGTAGTGACACCGGGGAGCTGTTTTTT.

The chain joins TRBV5-1 to TRBJ1-1; 8 bases line up with TRBD1. The CDR3 is 15 amino acids. Germline CDR1 reads SGHRS; CDR2 reads YFSETQ. V was pared by 1 base and J by 4 bases, with 6 bases of the junction left unmatched. The chain's CDR3 is CASSLPGQEGTEAFF. The CDR3 DNA follows: TGCGCCAGCAGCTTGCCGGGACAGGAAGGCACTGAAGCTTTCTTT.

This clonotype was counted between two and nine times. The rearrangement uses TRBV12-5 and TRBJ2-5; no definite D call. V was cut by 5 bases and J by 5 bases, with 3 bases left in between. Germline values: CDR1 LGHNT, CDR2 FRNRAP. This CDR3 is 10 amino acids long. The CDR3 spells CASGGETQYF. The CDR3 region has the DNA TGTGCTAGTGGTGGGGAGACCCAGTACTTC. Full variable domain (outside the CDR3, taken from reference TRBV12-5 and TRBJ2-5): DARVTQTPRHKVTEMGQEVTMRCQPILGHNTVFWYRQTMMQGLELLAYFRNRAPLDDSGMPKDRFSAEMPDATLATLKIQPSEPRDSAVYFCASGGETQYFGPGTRLLVL.

This rearrangement joins TRBV27 to TRBJ2-5; D remains ambiguous. The CDR3 sequence is 11 residues long. The V gene's germline CDR1 is MNHEY and CDR2 SMNVEV (reference sequence). V dropped 7 bases and J dropped 4 bases, with 7 bases sitting between them. The CDR3 region is CASKLGETQYF. CDR3 in DNA: TGTGCCAGCAAACTCGGAGAGACCCAGTACTTC.

V usage is TRBV29-1 and J usage is TRBJ1-1, with D possibly being TRBD1 (5 bases). Germline V gene lookup returns CDR1 SQVTM and CDR2 ANQGSEA. The CDR3 runs to 13 residues. The ends were cut back, 3 bases at V and 5 bases at J, with 13 bases in the middle. DNA of the CDR3: TGCAGCGTTGATGGGGGGGTGATAACTGAAGCTTTCTTT. Its translation: CSVDGGVITEAFF.

V gene TRBV19 combines with J gene TRBJ2-1; 11 bases are shared with TRBD2. The germline V gene has CDR1 LNHDA and CDR2 SQIVND (reference sequence). CDR3 size: 15 residues. J was trimmed by 8 bases and V by 7 bases; bases with no gene match: 10. The CDR3 DNA follows: TGTGCCAGTACCCATAGCGGGGGGGCCTTCTATGAGCAGTTCTTC. It is translated as CASTHSGGAFYEQFF.

This sequence joins TRBV13 and TRBJ2-3; D possibly corresponds to TRBD1 (7 bases). CDR3 length: 17 residues. The germline gives CDR1 PRHDT, CDR2 FYEKMQ (reference sequence). Trimming cost V 5 bases and J 2 bases, with 20 bases left between them. CDR3 nucleotide sequence: TGTGCCAGCAGCCCACCAGGGGGGTATCTAAACACAGATACGCAGTATTTT. Its protein is CASSPPGGYLNTDTQYF.